These T cell receptor beta chains were read from a single sample in a study of blood T cell repertoires in COVID-19. The repertoire was sequenced with immunoSEQ multiplex PCR; TCRdb's copy has only in-frame clones and lacks some. The table records about 150,000 clones, just under 85% of them present only once. The sequenced sample was peripheral blood. Receptor source: a woman of 80 years or more with acute or convalescent COVID-19. The CDR3 runs from the conserved cysteine through the conserved F or W. The order of the fields is CDR3 protein, CDR3 DNA, clone size, CDR3 length, D gene, V gene, J gene. The D gene is left open where the match is weak. Some rows mark clone size as missing; the rest say once, few, many or name a class of expanded clone.

CASRVGSTGTGELFF,TGTGCCAGTAGGGTGGGGAGTACCGGGACCGGGGAGCTGTTTTTT,once,15,.,TRBV19,TRBJ2-2
CASRGGSTDTQYF,TGTGCCAGTAGAGGCGGCTCCACAGATACGCAGTATTTT,.,13,.,TRBV19,TRBJ2-3
CASSSTKGAEAFF,TGTGCCAGCAGTTCTACGAAGGGGGCTGAAGCTTTCTTT,.,13,.,TRBV27,TRBJ1-1
CASSQDRTPLDYGYTF,TGCGCCAGCAGCCAAGACAGGACACCCCTAGACTATGGCTACACCTTC,.,16,.,TRBV4-1,TRBJ1-2
CASSVTGAWGTEAFF,TGTGCCAGCAGCGTCACAGGGGCTTGGGGCACTGAAGCTTTCTTT,.,15,TRBD1,TRBV7-3,TRBJ1-1
CASSQGQVSEAFF,TGCGCCAGCAGCCAGGGACAGGTCTCTGAAGCTTTCTTT,.,13,TRBD1,TRBV5-1,TRBJ1-1
CASSAGRTSGNTGELFF,TGTGCCAGTAGTGCCGGTAGGACTAGCGGAAACACCGGGGAGCTGTTTTTT,.,17,TRBD2,TRBV19,TRBJ2-2
CASSSQGAANEKLFF,TGCGCCAGCAGCTCGCAGGGGGCTGCTAATGAAAAACTGTTTTTT,.,15,TRBD1,TRBV5-1,TRBJ1-4
CASSSGGRVGGYTF,TGTGCCAGCAGTAGCGGGGGTCGAGTGGGGGGCTACACCTTC,once,14,.,TRBV27,TRBJ1-2
CASSATGGTASGANVLTF,TGTGCCAGCAGCGCCACAGGGGGCACCGCTTCTGGGGCCAACGTCCTGACTTTC,.,18,TRBD1,TRBV7-3,TRBJ2-6
CASSSRSGGGYTF,TGTGCCAGCAGCTCCCGGTCAGGGGGTGGCTACACCTTC,once,13,TRBD1,TRBV7-6,TRBJ1-2
CASRLAGGNNEQFF,TGCGCCAGCAGATTAGCGGGGGGAAACAATGAGCAGTTCTTC,once,14,TRBD2,TRBV10-2,TRBJ2-1
CASRYRDSSTYGYTF,TGTGCCAGCAGGTACCGGGACAGCTCGACCTATGGCTACACCTTC,.,15,TRBD1,TRBV2,TRBJ1-2
CASSLGTDGYTF,TGTGCCAGCAGCTTAGGGACAGATGGCTACACCTTC,.,12,.,TRBV11-1,TRBJ1-2
CASSSGRGDREVTDTQYF,TGTGCCAGCAGTTCGGGGCGGGGGGACAGGGAGGTGACAGATACGCAGTATTTT,once,18,.,TRBV28,TRBJ2-3
CASSSMRVGAYEQYF,TGCGCCAGCAGCTCTATGCGGGTTGGGGCCTACGAGCAGTACTTC,.,15,.,TRBV5-1,TRBJ2-7
CASSPRTGLPTRGYGYTF,TGTGCCAGCAGTCCTCGGACAGGACTACCAACCCGAGGGTATGGCTACACCTTC,once,18,TRBD1,TRBV27,TRBJ1-2
CASSLGGMGDGYTF,TGTGCCAGCAGCCTTGGGGGGATGGGGGATGGCTACACCTTC,.,14,.,TRBV3-1/TRBV3-2,TRBJ1-2
CASSPLGGSTLEINTIYF,TGTGCCAGCAGCCCCCTGGGTGGCTCTACGCTAGAAATTAACACCATATATTTT,.,18,.,TRBV7-9,TRBJ1-3
CASSADRAINQPQHF,TGTGCCAGCAGCGCGGACAGGGCCATCAATCAGCCCCAGCATTTT,.,15,TRBD1,TRBV7-2,TRBJ1-5
CASSLGLLNTEAFF,TGTGCCAGCAGCCTCGGACTGTTGAACACTGAAGCTTTCTTT,.,14,.,TRBV11-2,TRBJ1-1
CAIQARDNSPLHF,TGTGCCATTCAAGCCAGGGATAATTCACCCCTCCACTTT,.,13,.,TRBV6-5,TRBJ1-6
CASSQERAYEQYF,TGCGCCAGCAGCCAAGAGCGTGCCTACGAGCAGTACTTC,.,13,.,TRBV4-3,TRBJ2-7
CATTGSYNSPLHF,TGTGCCACCACCGGCTCCTATAATTCACCCCTCCACTTT,.,13,.,TRBV19,TRBJ1-6
CASSPPGQGNEKLFF,TGTGCCAGCTCACCACCCGGACAGGGTAATGAAAAACTGTTTTTT,once,15,TRBD1,TRBV18,TRBJ1-4
CASSRSAGTTNTEAFF,TGTGCCAGCAGCCGTTCTGCCGGGACAACGAACACTGAAGCTTTCTTT,.,16,.,TRBV3-1/TRBV3-2,TRBJ1-1
CASSPDRGATNEKLFF,TGCGCCAGCAGCCCGGACAGGGGTGCAACTAATGAAAAACTGTTTTTT,.,16,TRBD1,TRBV5-1,TRBJ1-4
CASSPTGGSNSPLHF,TGTGCCAGCTCACCGACAGGGGGCTCGAATTCACCCCTCCACTTT,.,15,TRBD1,TRBV18,TRBJ1-6
CASKRPGGNTGELFF,TGTGCCAGCAAACGGCCAGGGGGTAACACCGGGGAGCTGTTTTTT,.,15,TRBD1,TRBV11-1,TRBJ2-2
CASSKEGQGARAVQYF,TGTGCCAGCAGCAAAGAGGGACAGGGGGCGCGAGCTGTGCAGTATTTT,.,16,.,TRBV21-1,TRBJ2-3
CASSRLAGQETQYF,TGTGCCAGCAGTCGACTAGCGGGGCAAGAGACCCAGTACTTC,.,14,TRBD2,TRBV2,TRBJ2-5
CASSIEAANEKLFF,TGTGCCAGTAGTATAGAGGCTGCTAATGAAAAACTGTTTTTT,.,14,.,TRBV19,TRBJ1-4
CASSPHQPGQGHGYTF,TGTGCCAGCAGCCCACATCAGCCCGGACAGGGCCATGGCTACACCTTC,once,16,TRBD1,TRBV3-1/TRBV3-2,TRBJ1-2